This T cell receptor beta chain was obtained from a study of T cells after yellow fever vaccination. The ends were cut back, 7 bases at V and 10 bases at J, with 22 bases in the middle. The germline gives CDR1 LNHDA, CDR2 SQIVND (reference sequence). The CDR3 contains 14 residues. Making TCR cDNA involved 5'RACE template switching, which added UMIs and a universal primer site. TCRdb re-analysed the 5' RACE reads in MiXCR, keeping a single row per CDR3 protein. The sample shows 95,000 to 150,000 distinct CDR3 sequences, roughly 8.2% of them seen only once. The rearrangement links TRBV19 to TRBJ1-1, with D possibly being TRBD1 (6 bases). Here the sequenced sample was CD8+ T cells sorted from PBMCs, taken on the day of the yellow fever booster vaccination. This sequence originates from a man between 18 and 29 years old who received the YFV17D yellow fever vaccine. CDR3 nucleotides: TGTGCCAGTAAGCCCCGGGGGGGGGCAATCGGAGCTTTCTTT. Encoded protein: CASKPRGGAIGAFF.